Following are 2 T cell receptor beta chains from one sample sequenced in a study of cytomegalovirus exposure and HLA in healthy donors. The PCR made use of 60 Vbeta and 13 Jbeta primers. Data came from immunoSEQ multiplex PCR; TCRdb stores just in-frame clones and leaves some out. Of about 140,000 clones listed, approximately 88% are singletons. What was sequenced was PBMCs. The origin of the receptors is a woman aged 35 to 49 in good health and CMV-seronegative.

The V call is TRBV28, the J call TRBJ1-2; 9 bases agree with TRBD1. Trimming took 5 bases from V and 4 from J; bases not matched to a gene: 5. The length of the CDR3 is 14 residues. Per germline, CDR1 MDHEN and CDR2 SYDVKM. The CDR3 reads CASSPGTGSYGYTF. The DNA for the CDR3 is TGTGCCAGCAGTCCCGGGACAGGGTCCTATGGCTACACCTTC.

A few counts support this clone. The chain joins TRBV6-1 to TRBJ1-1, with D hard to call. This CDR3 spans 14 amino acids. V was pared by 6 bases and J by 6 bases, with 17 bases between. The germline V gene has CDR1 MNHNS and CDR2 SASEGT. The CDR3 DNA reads TGTGCCAGCAGCCTGTCCTCGGGAAGTGCTGAAGCTTTCTTT. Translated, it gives CASSLSSGSAEAFF.